What follows are 22 T cell receptor beta chains derived from one specimen sequenced in a study of identical twins. TCRdb processed the 5' RACE reads anew with MiXCR; each CDR3 protein has one entry. The repertoire consists of 470,000 or so distinct CDR3 sequences, with roughly 24% occurring once and the leading ten covering 2.9%. Separately, the same data were catalogued under a study of T cells expressing NK-cell markers.

The sequenced material came from CD4+ T cells sorted from blood. Source of these receptors: a young woman in good health.

The chain joins TRBV20-1 to TRBJ2-5; D is uncertain. Trimming removed 2 bases from V and 5 bases from J, with 18 bases in between. The CDR3 runs to 15 residues. In germline, CDR1 is DFQATT, CDR2 SNEGSKA (reference sequence). The CDR3 DNA reads as TGCAGTGCTAGAACTCCCGGGTCTGGCTGGGAGACCCAGTACTTC. Residues: CSARTPGSGWETQYF.

The sample holds a few counts of this clonotype. CDR3 in amino acids: CSAVVIRGLSEQFF. Here the CDR3 DNA reads TGCAGTGCTGTCGTGATCAGGGGGCTTTCTGAGCAGTTCTTC. The chain recombines TRBV20-1 with TRBJ2-1, with 8 positions matching TRBD1. Germline lookup yields CDR1 DFQATT and CDR2 SNEGSKA (reference sequence). The CDR3 has 14 amino acids. The V gene end was trimmed by 5 bases and the J gene end by 9 bases; junction bases not matched to a gene: 12.

The chain uses TRBV9 and TRBJ2-6, with D uncertain. The germline CDR1 and CDR2 sequences are SGDLS and YYNGEE. Trimming stripped 0 bases from V and 13 bases from J, with 8 bases between. The CDR3 length is 12 residues. CDR3 amino acids: CASSVGSSVLTF. DNA for the CDR3: TGTGCCAGCAGCGTAGGGTCTTCAGTCCTGACTTTC.

This chain links TRBV18 with TRBJ2-4; D may correspond to TRBD1 or TRBD2 (7 bases each). In germline, CDR1 is KGHSH, CDR2 LQKENI. Trimming stripped 2 bases from V and 9 bases from J, with 20 bases between. This CDR3 has 16 amino acids. In DNA form, the CDR3 reads TGTGCCAGCTCACCATCCAGGGGGAGGGCTGTACGCATTCAGTACTTC. Translating gives CASSPSRGRAVRIQYF. The full variable domain, rest sourced from reference TRBV18 and TRBJ2-4, is NAGVMQNPRHLVRRRGQEARLRCSPMKGHSHVYWYRQLPEEGLKFMVYLQKENIIDESGMPKERFSAEFPKEGPSILRIQQVVRGDSAAYFCASSPSRGRAVRIQYFGAGTRLSVL.

The V call is TRBV20-1, the J call TRBJ1-2; TRBD1 matches 11 bases. CDR3 size: 12 residues. V was pared by 6 bases and J by 5 bases, with 2 bases of the junction left unmatched. Germline lookup yields CDR1 DFQATT and CDR2 SNEGSKA (reference sequence). The CDR3 bases are TGCAGTGCCGGGACAGGGGGTTATGGCTACACCTTC. Its protein product is CSAGTGGYGYTF.

V gene TRBV28 combines with J gene TRBJ2-6, with a tentative D call TRBD1 (5 bases). Trimming removed 8 bases from V and 4 bases from J, with 15 bases in between. The CDR3 is made up of 15 amino acids. In germline, CDR1 is MDHEN, CDR2 SYDVKM. CDR3 region: CASQDWGFGANVLTF. CDR3 DNA sequence: TGTGCCAGCCAAGATTGGGGCTTCGGGGCCAACGTCCTGACTTTC.

This chain joins TRBV3-1 and TRBJ1-2, with D perhaps matching TRBD1 (5 bases). The CDR3 is made up of 16 amino acids. Germline values: CDR1 LGHDT, CDR2 YNNKEL (reference sequence). The ends were cut back, 4 bases at V and 2 bases at J, with 17 bases in the middle. CDR3 in DNA: TGTGCCAGCAGCCGTAAAAGGGCGAGGGGAAACTATGGCTACACCTTC. It is translated as CASSRKRARGNYGYTF.

The CDR3 reads CSARDPTGGNTIYF. CDR3 DNA: TGCAGTGCTAGAGATCCGACAGGGGGGAACACCATATATTTT. The chain is built from TRBV20-1 and TRBJ1-3; 9 bases align to TRBD1. Germline V gives CDR1 DFQATT, CDR2 SNEGSKA (reference sequence). The CDR3 covers 14 residues. With V trimmed by 0 bases and J by 7 bases, 4 bases remained unmatched.

This rearrangement joins TRBV20-1 to TRBJ2-1, with TRBD2 as a possible D gene (6 bases). This CDR3 contains 13 residues. With 0 bases removed from V and 14 bases from J, the gap between germline ends came to 17 bases. In germline, CDR1 is DFQATT, CDR2 SNEGSKA (reference sequence). The CDR3 is CSARDPGLEGEFF. The DNA for the CDR3 is TGCAGTGCTAGAGATCCGGGACTCGAAGGGGAGTTCTTC.

The V gene is TRBV5-4, the J gene TRBJ2-3, with 10 bases lining up with TRBD2. The V gene end was trimmed by 4 bases and the J gene end by 3 bases; junction bases not matched to a gene: 8. Looked up from germline, CDR1 is SGHNT and CDR2 is YYREEE (reference sequence). The CDR3 sequence is 16 residues long. CDR3 sequence (DNA): TGTGCCAGCAGCCTCCGAAAGCGGGGGGGGACAGATACGCAGTATTTT. It specifies CASSLRKRGGTDTQYF.

This clonotype occurred a few times. The chain carries TRBV29-1 and TRBJ2-4; the match to TRBD2 covers 7 bases. This CDR3 spans 11 amino acids. Germline V gives CDR1 SQVTM, CDR2 ANQGSEA. V was pared by 4 bases and J by 6 bases, with 0 bases of the junction left unmatched. CDR3 DNA: TGCAGCGTTGGGACTAGAAACATTCAGTACTTC. It is translated as CSVGTRNIQYF.

This clonotype was counted once. CDR3 sequence reads: CASSLMTGDTQYF. In DNA, the CDR3 is TGTGCCAGCAGCCTCATGACGGGGGATACGCAGTATTTT. This chain connects TRBV5-5 to TRBJ2-3, with D maybe TRBD2 (5 bases). In germline, CDR1 is SGHKS, CDR2 YYEKEE (reference sequence). V was cut by 4 bases and J by 6 bases, with 12 bases left in between. CDR3 length equals 13 residues. Based on the CDR3 plus reference TRBV5-5 and TRBJ2-3, the full variable domain is DAGVTQSPTHLIKTRGQQVTLRCSPISGHKSVSWYQQVLGQGPQFIFQYYEKEERGRGNFPDRFSARQFPNYSSELNVNALLLGDSALYLCASSLMTGDTQYFGPGTRLTVL.

The chain combines TRBV29-1 with TRBJ2-3; D unclear. Germline loops: CDR1 SQVTM, CDR2 ANQGSEA. This CDR3 has 12 residues. The V and J ends lost 3 bases and 5 bases respectively, with 9 bases between them. The CDR3 region is CSVEDGRDTQYF. For the CDR3, the DNA is TGCAGCGTTGAGGACGGCCGAGATACGCAGTATTTT.

The V call is TRBV6-2 or TRBV6-3, the J call TRBJ2-3; D is ambiguous. This CDR3 has 13 amino acids. Per germline, CDR1 MNHEY and CDR2 SVGEGT. V was pared by 2 bases and J by 1 base, with 4 bases between. The CDR3 region has the DNA TGTGCCAGCAGTTACGCCGGCACAGATACGCAGTATTTT. This sequence encodes CASSYAGTDTQYF.

V and J are TRBV11-2 and TRBJ2-5, with a possible D match to TRBD2 (5 bases). The CDR3 has 15 amino acids. Trimming took off 1 base at V and 5 bases at J, with 14 bases between the two ends. Germline V gene sequence: CDR1 SGHAT, CDR2 FQNNGV. This chain's CDR3 is CASSLVVGVRETQYF. CDR3 DNA: TGTGCCAGCAGCTTAGTTGTGGGAGTAAGGGAGACCCAGTACTTC.

The V call is TRBV5-6, the J call TRBJ2-3; the D gene is possibly TRBD1 (6 bases). The CDR3 loop spans 15 amino acids. Germline V CDR1 and CDR2: SGHDT, YYEEEE. Trimming cost V 4 bases and J 1 base, with 13 bases left between them. CDR3 region: CASSLAGDGTDTQYF. As DNA, the CDR3 is TGTGCCAGCAGCCTCGCAGGGGACGGCACAGATACGCAGTATTTT.

This clonotype was seen repeatedly, ten times or more. One end of the junction is discordant with germline, which a read error may explain. The rearrangement joins TRBV5-1 to TRBJ2-1; D ambiguous. The V gene's germline CDR1 is SGHRS and CDR2 YFSETQ. The CDR3 spans 12 residues. CDR3 sequence reads: CASSLSGNEQFF. The CDR3 nucleotides read TGTGCCAGCAGCTTAAGTGGCAATGAGCAGTTCTTC.

This clonotype has just a few counts. The J gene is TRBJ1-5, the V gene TRBV20-1; no definite D call. V lost 4 bases, J lost 4 bases, and 14 bases lay in between. This CDR3 spans 14 amino acids. Germline V gene data show CDR1 as DFQATT and CDR2 as SNEGSKA (reference sequence). The CDR3 coding sequence is TGCAGTGCTATTACCCCCGTTGGGAATCAGCCCCAGCATTTT. Amino acid sequence: CSAITPVGNQPQHF.

The chain couples TRBV7-3 to TRBJ2-3, with 10 bases aligning to TRBD2. The CDR3 spans 14 residues. With V trimmed by 1 base and J by 9 bases, 4 bases remained unmatched. Germline V lookup: CDR1 SGHTA, CDR2 FQGTGA. Written as DNA, the CDR3 is TGTGCCAGCAGCTTAAAACTAGCGGGGACCACGCAGTATTTT. The encoded protein is CASSLKLAGTTQYF.

V is TRBV11-2 and J is TRBJ2-7, with D possibly being TRBD2 (6 bases). The CDR3 length is 15 residues. Germline CDR1 SGHAT, CDR2 FQNNGV. Trimming removed 3 bases from V and 4 bases from J, with 16 bases in between. DNA for the CDR3: TGTGCCAGCAGCTTTCTGGGTGGTGCGGGGTACGAGCAGTACTTC. Translation: CASSFLGGAGYEQYF.

This clonotype has only a few counts. V and J are TRBV12-3 or TRBV12-4 and TRBJ1-3, with D uncertain. V lost 5 bases to trimming and J lost 0 bases, with 11 bases between them. The CDR3 is 15 amino acids. The CDR3 here is CASSTRQTSGNTIYF. CDR3 DNA sequence: TGTGCCAGCAGTACTCGGCAGACCTCTGGAAACACCATATATTTT.

This clonotype turned up a few times. V is TRBV7-2 and J is TRBJ2-7, with a weak D call TRBD2 (5 bases). Per the germline V gene, CDR1 is SGHTA and CDR2 is FQGNSA. V shed 1 base and J shed 2 bases, with 15 bases lying between them. CDR3 length equals 16 residues. CDR3 residues: CASSLESSGYTYEQYF. The CDR3 DNA is TGTGCCAGCAGCTTAGAGTCCAGCGGTTATACCTACGAGCAGTACTTC.